Included here is one TCR beta chain sequence, with context. This sample was taken from a study of blood T cell repertoires in COVID-19. Across the study: The study drew acute and convalescent COVID-19 samples from the United States, Italy and Spain. T cells, B-cell-depleted T cells, or PBMCs supplied cDNA or gDNA.

Original methodology: Counts of nucleated cells, estimated from reference gene primer amplification, were obtained. Assay: immunoSEQ multiplex PCR; the TCRdb copy retains only in-frame clones and omits some. From that table come the V and J calls and clone size; the DNA was used to work out D and trimming. The data contain some 420,000 clones, more than 80% of them singletons. Resolution of symptoms, clearance, or two negative PCRs was present in recovered Cohort 3 donors. V lost 7 bases and J lost 6; bases outside the gene matches: 5. The CDR3 consists of 13 residues. Per the germline V gene, CDR1 is MDHEN and CDR2 is SYDVKM.

The V gene is TRBV28, the J gene TRBJ2-7; 11 bases are shared with TRBD2. The sequenced sample consisted of PBMCs or T cells enriched from blood (not recorded which). This clonotype originated in a man aged 25 to 45 who had recovered from COVID-19. The CDR3 DNA sequence: TGTGCCAGCACCCTTGGGACTAGCGGCGAGCAGTACTTC. It is translated as CASTLGTSGEQYF.